This section outlines one TCR beta chain sequence together with its context. These data belong to a study of blood T cell repertoires in COVID-19. The CDR3 length is 15 residues. In germline, CDR1 is SGHAT, CDR2 FQNNGV. Trimming removed 5 bases from V and 4 bases from J, with 14 bases in between. Assay used: immunoSEQ multiplex PCR; TCRdb lists only in-frame clones, some missing. The profile shows 200,000 to 250,000 clones, around 83% of them singletons. This rearrangement joins TRBV11-2 to TRBJ2-2; tentatively, D is TRBD1 (6 bases). The source is a woman between 50 and 59 years old with COVID-19, enrolled during active disease. The sequenced material came from peripheral blood. In nucleotides, the CDR3 is TGTGCCAGCAGCCCGGTGACAGGCCGCACCGGGGAGCTGTTTTTT. It specifies CASSPVTGRTGELFF.